The 27 T cell receptor beta chains below come from one sample, sequenced in a study of cytomegalovirus exposure and HLA in healthy donors. With 60 Vbeta and 13 Jbeta primers, the PCR was carried out. Only in-frame clones appear in the TCRdb table, and some are missing; sequencing was by immunoSEQ multiplex PCR. Of 200,000 to 250,000 clones listed, more than 70% are singletons. The sample taken for sequencing was PBMCs. Receptors originate from a human donor in good health.

This sequence joins TRBV27 and TRBJ1-2, with 12 positions matching TRBD1. Looked up from germline, CDR1 is MNHEY and CDR2 is SMNVEV (reference sequence). There are 16 residues in the CDR3. With V trimmed by 6 bases and J by 4 bases, 9 bases remained unmatched. CDR3 in amino acids: CASSKLPGQGAYGYTF. Here the CDR3 DNA reads TGTGCCAGCAGCAAGCTACCGGGACAGGGGGCCTATGGCTACACCTTC.

The rearrangement uses TRBV2 and TRBJ1-1, with D uncertain. CDR1 is SNHLY, CDR2 FYNNEI, per germline. The CDR3 sequence is 14 residues long. Trimming took 3 bases from V and 4 from J, leaving 12 bases between them. The CDR3 DNA reads TGTGCCAGCAGTGACGTCCTAATGAGCACTGAAGCTTTCTTT. Its translation: CASSDVLMSTEAFF.

V is TRBV29-1 and J is TRBJ2-5; TRBD2 might be the D (5 bases). The CDR3 is made up of 14 amino acids. Trimming left V 8 bases short and J 4 bases short, with 20 bases between. The germline gives CDR1 SQVTM, CDR2 ANQGSEA. The CDR3: CSSSGLGAGETQYF. Here the CDR3 DNA reads TGCAGCTCGAGTGGGTTGGGAGCTGGAGAGACCCAGTACTTC. The full variable domain, its missing parts supplied by reference TRBV29-1 and TRBJ2-5, is SAVISQKPSRDICQRGTSLTIQCQVDSQVTMMFWYRQQPGQSLTLIATANQGSEATYESGFVIDKFPISRPNLTFSTLTVSNMSPEDSSIYLCSSSGLGAGETQYFGPGTRLLVL.

The chain is built from TRBV6-5 and TRBJ2-1, with TRBD2 matching 7 bases. Germline CDR1 MNHEY, CDR2 SVGAGI. The CDR3 covers 14 residues. V dropped 0 bases and J dropped 15; count of bases not matched to a gene: 11. The CDR3 loop reads CASSYSGGGASTFF. For the CDR3, the DNA is TGTGCCAGCAGTTACTCGGGGGGAGGGGCCTCAACGTTCTTC.

The V call is TRBV28, the J call TRBJ1-2; a possible D gene is TRBD1 (5 bases). The length of the CDR3 is 12 residues. Trimming cost V 8 bases and J 7 bases, with 14 bases left between them. CDR1 is MDHEN, CDR2 SYDVKM, per germline. The CDR3 DNA reads TGTGCCAGCGCCGGACACACCCGTGGCTACACCTTC. Its translation: CASAGHTRGYTF.

The chain has TRBV29-1 and TRBJ1-1; D ambiguous. Germline-derived CDR1 and CDR2 are SQVTM and ANQGSEA. V was pared by 7 bases and J by 1 base, with 10 bases between. The CDR3 is 12 residues long. CDR3 residues: CSAWGGNTEAFF. CDR3 sequence (DNA): TGCAGCGCCTGGGGAGGGAACACTGAAGCTTTCTTT.

The rearrangement links TRBV19 to TRBJ1-5; maybe TRBD1 (5 bases). The V end lost 8 bases, the J end lost 5 bases, and 13 bases lay between the germline ends. The CDR3 loop spans 13 amino acids. Germline V gene lookup returns CDR1 LNHDA and CDR2 SQIVND (reference sequence). CDR3 region: CASQLGGDQPQHF. The DNA for the CDR3 is TGTGCCAGTCAATTGGGGGGAGATCAGCCCCAGCATTTT.

This rearrangement joins TRBV4-1 to TRBJ1-2; D call uncertain. The V and J ends lost 1 base and 8 bases respectively, with 17 bases between them. The CDR3 has 15 residues. In germline, CDR1 is MGHRA, CDR2 YSYEKL. The CDR3 DNA follows: TGCGCCAGCAGCCAAGCCGGGATCCGGGCCGAAGGCTACACCTTC. It yields the protein CASSQAGIRAEGYTF.

The chain combines TRBV30 with TRBJ2-7; 9 bases line up with TRBD2. The germline V gene has CDR1 GTSNPN and CDR2 SVGIG (reference sequence). The CDR3 covers 14 residues. J lost 5 bases, V lost 4 bases, and 9 bases had no gene match. The CDR3 region is CAWTPGLARNEQYF. The CDR3 bases are TGTGCCTGGACGCCCGGACTAGCGAGGAACGAGCAGTACTTC.

The rearrangement links TRBV30 to TRBJ1-4; maybe TRBD1 (6 bases). Germline V gene lookup returns CDR1 GTSNPN and CDR2 SVGIG (reference sequence). This CDR3 has 19 residues. V dropped 8 bases and J dropped 1 base, with 29 bases sitting between them. CDR3 loop: CAGIGLGQTALRTNEKLFF. In DNA form, the CDR3 reads TGTGCCGGGATAGGCTTGGGACAAACCGCGTTGAGAACTAATGAAAAACTGTTTTTT.

V and J are TRBV19 and TRBJ2-1; TRBD1 might be the D (5 bases). V was cut by 10 bases and J by 9 bases, with 22 bases left in between. The CDR3 loop spans 14 amino acids. Germline V gene data show CDR1 as LNHDA and CDR2 as SQIVND (reference sequence). DNA for the CDR3: TGTGCCACCTCCGGGCTCCCAGGCCAGGGTGAGCAGTTCTTC. Translation gives CATSGLPGQGEQFF.

V and J are TRBV4-3 and TRBJ2-1; a possible D gene is TRBD1 (6 bases). The CDR3 covers 15 residues. Germline CDR1 and CDR2: LGHNA and YSLEER. The germline V and J ends were trimmed by 0 bases and 8 bases, with 14 bases remaining between them. CDR3 DNA sequence: TGCGCCAGCAGCCAAGATCAAAGCAGGGGCCATGAGCAGTTCTTC. Translation: CASSQDQSRGHEQFF.

This clone has just a few counts. CDR3 sequence reads: CAWGSGGLYEQYF. The CDR3 DNA sequence: TGTGCCTGGGGGTCAGGGGGTTTATACGAGCAGTACTTC. The rearrangement links TRBV30 to TRBJ2-5; 7 bases line up with TRBD1. The end of the DNA fits TRBJ2-7 better, so the J call may be wrong. Per germline, CDR1 GTSNPN and CDR2 SVGIG (reference sequence). This CDR3 has 13 residues.

There are a few counts of this clone. The J gene is TRBJ2-1, the V gene TRBV6-4; 9 nucleotides line up with TRBD2. V dropped 3 bases and J dropped 4; count of bases not matched to a gene: 4. Germline V gene sequence: CDR1 MRHNA, CDR2 SNTAGT. The CDR3 length is 15 residues. CDR3 sequence: CASSETSGQYNEQFF. Written as DNA, the CDR3 is TGTGCCAGCAGTGAAACTAGCGGGCAGTACAATGAGCAGTTCTTC.

The gene calls are TRBV7-9 and TRBJ2-7; 10 positions agree with TRBD2. Trimming at V came to 4 bases and at J to 3 bases, leaving 0 bases not matched to a gene. The germline V gene encodes CDR1 SEHNR and CDR2 FQNEAQ (reference sequence). This CDR3 has 13 amino acids. CDR3 nucleotides: TGTGCCAGCAGCTCTAGCGGGAGCTACGAGCAGTACTTC. This gives the protein CASSSSGSYEQYF.

In regard to this clone: Other nucleotide sequences in the sample specify the same CDR3. The chain is built from TRBV9 and TRBJ1-4; weak D call: TRBD1 (5 bases). CDR1 and CDR2 (germline): SGDLS, YYNGEE. Trimming removed 0 bases from V and 0 bases from J, with 6 bases in between. CDR3 length equals 15 residues. The CDR3, as DNA: TGTGCCAGCAGCGTAGCGGGGGCAACTAATGAAAAACTGTTTTTT. Its translation: CASSVAGATNEKLFF.

J is TRBJ1-1 and V is TRBV7-9; possible D gene TRBD1, 6 bases. Per the germline V gene, CDR1 is SEHNR and CDR2 is FQNEAQ (reference sequence). Deletions cut 5 bases from V and 1 base from J, with 14 bases between. CDR3 size: 15 residues. The CDR3 is CASSPGGLRNTEAFF. The CDR3 DNA reads TGTGCCAGCAGCCCGGGGGGGCTTCGGAACACTGAAGCTTTCTTT.

The chain uses TRBV10-3 and TRBJ2-3, with a tentative D call TRBD2 (6 bases). CDR3 size: 13 residues. The V and J ends lost 6 bases and 9 bases respectively, with 16 bases between them. Germline assignment: CDR1 ENHRY and CDR2 SYGVKD. The CDR3 DNA is TGTGCCATCAGAGATCCGGGAGCCACCACGCAGTATTTT. It yields the protein CAIRDPGATTQYF.

CDR3 region: CASSLGAHSSYEQYF. The CDR3 region has the DNA TGTGCCAGCAGTTTGGGGGCGCATTCAAGCTACGAGCAGTACTTC. This chain connects TRBV28 to TRBJ2-7; possibly TRBD1 for D (6 bases). Germline CDR1 and CDR2: MDHEN and SYDVKM. The V and J ends lost 3 bases and 3 bases respectively, with 15 bases between them. This CDR3 comprises 15 residues.

Turning to this clone: Germline and junction disagree at one end, which may indicate a read error. The chain recombines TRBV7-9 with TRBJ2-5; D not certain. This CDR3 is 18 amino acids long. Germline V lookup: CDR1 SEHNR, CDR2 FQNEAQ (reference sequence). The CDR3 DNA is TGTTCCAGCAGCTTACTCTTTGCGAGCCCCAAGTACTATGGGACCCAGTACTTC. Translation: CSSSLLFASPKYYGTQYF.

This clone showed up just once. The chain is built from TRBV5-1 and TRBJ2-7, with D maybe TRBD2 (5 bases). Germline V gives CDR1 SGHRS, CDR2 YFSETQ. V lost 0 bases, J lost 2 bases, and 12 bases lay in between. This CDR3 contains 15 residues. In nucleotides, the CDR3 is TGCGCCAGCAGCTTGGCCTTCGGAGGTGCCTACGAGCAGTACTTC. Protein product: CASSLAFGGAYEQYF.

The J gene is TRBJ2-7, the V gene TRBV9; 8 bases line up with TRBD2. The CDR3 extends over 15 amino acids. The ends lost 0 bases at V and 3 bases at J; junction bases unmatched: 5. Germline V gene sequence: CDR1 SGDLS, CDR2 YYNGEE. CDR3 in amino acids: CASSVEGSGSYEQYF. Here the CDR3 DNA reads TGTGCCAGCAGCGTAGAAGGGAGCGGGAGCTACGAGCAGTACTTC.

The chain links TRBV4-1 to TRBJ1-2; TRBD1 aligns across 9 bases. The CDR3 totals 16 residues. Germline V gene sequence: CDR1 MGHRA, CDR2 YSYEKL. J was trimmed by 8 bases and V by 3 bases; bases with no gene match: 13. In DNA form, the CDR3 reads TGCGCCAGCAGCCATCCCAAACAGGGGGCGAGTTCCGGCTACACCTTC. This codes for CASSHPKQGASSGYTF.

This clone was seen just once. J is TRBJ2-7 and V is TRBV5-8; D unresolved. Per germline, CDR1 SGHTS and CDR2 YDEGEE. This CDR3 contains 16 residues. The ends were cut back, 3 bases at V and 0 bases at J, with 16 bases in the middle. CDR3 in amino acids: CASSSREPHSSYEQYF. The CDR3 bases are TGTGCCAGCAGCTCCCGAGAGCCTCACAGCTCCTACGAGCAGTACTTC.

The J gene is TRBJ2-7, the V gene TRBV25-1, with D tentatively TRBD1 (6 bases). V was trimmed by 8 bases and J by 2 bases, leaving 19 bases between them. The CDR3 contains 15 residues. In germline, CDR1 is MGHDK, CDR2 SYGVNS. This CDR3 is CASGPQGPTTYEQYF. The CDR3 DNA reads as TGTGCCAGCGGACCCCAGGGGCCAACAACCTACGAGCAGTACTTC.

This clone appeared a single time. The V and J genes are TRBV11-2 and TRBJ1-4; TRBD1 agrees at 10 bases. V was clipped by 4 bases and J by 4 bases; unmatched bases: 12. Germline CDR1 and CDR2: SGHAT and FQNNGV. This CDR3 region has 18 residues. CDR3 in amino acids: CASSSKRGTGVFNEKLFF. CDR3 in DNA: TGTGCCAGCAGCTCTAAACGGGGGACAGGGGTATTTAATGAAAAACTGTTTTTT. Looking up the rest from reference TRBV11-2 and TRBJ1-4 gives the full variable domain: EAGVAQSPRYKIIEKRQSVAFWCNPISGHATLYWYQQILGQGPKLLIQFQNNGVVDDSQLPKDRFSAERLKGVDSTLKIQPAKLEDSAVYLCASSSKRGTGVFNEKLFFGSGTQLSVL.

The chain links TRBV5-1 to TRBJ2-7, with a tentative D call TRBD1 (6 bases). This CDR3 is built from 15 residues. Trimming cost V 4 bases and J 4 bases, with 18 bases left between them. Germline CDR1 and CDR2: SGHRS and YFSETQ. The CDR3 DNA follows: TGCGCCAGCAGCGGCGGACAGTGGTCACGTTACGAGCAGTACTTC. This codes for CASSGGQWSRYEQYF.